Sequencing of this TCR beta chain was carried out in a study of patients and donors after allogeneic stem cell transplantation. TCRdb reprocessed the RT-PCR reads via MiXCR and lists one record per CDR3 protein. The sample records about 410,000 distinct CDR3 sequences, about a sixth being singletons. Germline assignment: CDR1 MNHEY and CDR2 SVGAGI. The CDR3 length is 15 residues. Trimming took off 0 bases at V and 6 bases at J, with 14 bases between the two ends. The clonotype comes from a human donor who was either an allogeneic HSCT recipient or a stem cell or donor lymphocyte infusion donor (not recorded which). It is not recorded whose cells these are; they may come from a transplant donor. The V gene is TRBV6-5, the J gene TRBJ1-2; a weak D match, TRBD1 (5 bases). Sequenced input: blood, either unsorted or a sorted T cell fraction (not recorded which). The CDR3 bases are TGTGCCAGCAGTTACTCGAAATTGGCAGGGAATGGCTACACCTTC. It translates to CASSYSKLAGNGYTF.